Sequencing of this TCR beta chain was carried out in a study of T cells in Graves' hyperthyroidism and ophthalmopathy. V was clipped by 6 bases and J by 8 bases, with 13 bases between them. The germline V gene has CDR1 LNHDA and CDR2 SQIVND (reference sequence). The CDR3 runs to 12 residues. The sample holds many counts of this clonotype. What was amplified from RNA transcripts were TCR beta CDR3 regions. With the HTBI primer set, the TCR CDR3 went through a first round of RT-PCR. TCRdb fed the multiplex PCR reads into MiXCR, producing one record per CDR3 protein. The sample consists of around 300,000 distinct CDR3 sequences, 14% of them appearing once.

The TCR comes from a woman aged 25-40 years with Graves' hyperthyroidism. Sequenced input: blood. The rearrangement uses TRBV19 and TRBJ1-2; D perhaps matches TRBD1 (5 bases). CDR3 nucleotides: TGTGCCAGTAGCGTAGGGACGGACGGCTACACCTTC. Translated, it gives CASSVGTDGYTF.